This TCR beta chain stems from a study of STAT5B mutations in CD4+ large granular lymphocyte leukemia. Assay: immunoSEQ multiplex PCR; the TCRdb copy retains only in-frame clones and omits some. The data show tens of thousands of clones, roughly 80% seen once. This receptor was identified in a human donor in good health. The sequenced sample consisted of CD4+ T cells from blood buffy coats.

As DNA, the CDR3 is TGTGCCAGCAGTTACTCGGGGGTTAAACTGTTTTTT. It specifies CASSYSGVKLFF. J is TRBJ1-4 and V is TRBV6-6; a possible D gene is TRBD1 (5 bases). The CDR3 is made up of 12 amino acids. The germline V gene encodes CDR1 MNHNY and CDR2 SVGAGI (reference sequence). Trimming stripped 0 bases from V and 11 bases from J, with 7 bases between.